A single sample gave rise to the 18 T cell receptor beta chains below, sequenced in a study of shared clonotypes between healthy human individuals. The assay was immunoSEQ multiplex PCR, and TCRdb's table has in-frame clones only and misses some. The table lists over a million clones, approximately 80% of them singletons, with roughly 0.55% in the top ten. Sequenced sample: memory CD4+ T cells from PBMCs. Sample subset: CD45RA-negative fraction. The receptors were gathered from a man younger than 30 in good health. Some clones in this sample may be carry-over from other donors' samples.

This chain uses TRBV9 with TRBJ2-1; D may be TRBD1 (5 bases). Trimming cost V 0 bases and J 6 bases, with 10 bases left between them. The germline V gene has CDR1 SGDLS and CDR2 YYNGEE. The CDR3 runs 14 residues. In nucleotides, the CDR3 is TGTGCCAGCAGCGTAGGGGGCGGTTCCAATGAGCAGTTCTTC. This gives the protein CASSVGGGSNEQFF.

The chain couples TRBV28 to TRBJ1-4; the D gene is possibly TRBD1 (5 bases). V dropped 6 bases and J dropped 4 bases, with 15 bases sitting between them. The CDR3 spans 15 residues. Germline CDR1 is MDHEN and CDR2 is SYDVKM. CDR3 residues: CASSPEGSGNEKLFF. CDR3 sequence (DNA): TGTGCCAGCAGCCCCGAGGGGTCGGGTAATGAAAAACTGTTTTTT.

This clone came up once. V usage is TRBV11-2 and J usage is TRBJ2-3; D is possibly TRBD1 (5 bases). From germline, CDR1 is SGHAT and CDR2 FQNNGV. This CDR3 comprises 14 residues. The V and J ends lost 5 bases and 0 bases respectively, with 9 bases between them. As DNA, the CDR3 is TGTGCCAGCAGCACAGGAACTAGCACAGATACGCAGTATTTT. It encodes CASSTGTSTDTQYF.

The CDR3 here is CASSTGTSGRVDTQYF. CDR3 in DNA: TGTGCCAGCAGCACTGGGACTAGCGGGAGGGTAGATACGCAGTATTTT. This chain connects TRBV9 to TRBJ2-3; 16 nucleotides line up with TRBD2. With V trimmed by 4 bases and J by 5 bases, 4 bases remained unmatched. The CDR3 has 16 amino acids. Looked up from germline, CDR1 is SGDLS and CDR2 is YYNGEE. Full variable domain (outside the CDR3, taken from reference TRBV9 and TRBJ2-3): DSGVTQTPKHLITATGQRVTLRCSPRSGDLSVYWYQQSLDQGLQFLIQYYNGEERAKGNILERFSAQQFPDLHSELNLSSLELGDSALYFCASSTGTSGRVDTQYFGPGTRLTVL.

The rearrangement links TRBV7-2 to TRBJ2-2; unclear D gene. CDR1 and CDR2 (germline): SGHTA, FQGNSA. Trimming took off 2 bases at V and 5 bases at J, with 9 bases between the two ends. CDR3 length equals 14 residues. The CDR3 loop is CASSLWAATGELFF. The CDR3 DNA follows: TGTGCCAGCAGCTTATGGGCGGCAACCGGGGAGCTGTTTTTT.

A remark on this clone: The junction and the germline gene differ at one end; a read error may be behind it. This chain links TRBV5-4 with TRBJ2-1; 7 bases are a match to TRBD2. CDR3 length equals 16 residues. Germline V gene sequence: CDR1 SGHNT, CDR2 YYREEE (reference sequence). CDR3 nucleotide sequence: TGTGCCAGCAGCTTAGGCGGGAGTGGTGGGTACAGTGAGCAGTTCTTC. This codes for CASSLGGSGGYSEQFF.

This rearrangement joins TRBV5-1 to TRBJ2-7; TRBD1 might be the D (6 bases). V was pared by 6 bases and J by 7 bases, with 17 bases between. Germline loops: CDR1 SGHRS, CDR2 YFSETQ. The CDR3 is made up of 13 amino acids. In DNA, the CDR3 is TGCGCCAGCACTAACAGGGATTCAGGTGAGCAGTACTTC. It yields the protein CASTNRDSGEQYF.

This clone has more than one count but fewer than ten. This rearrangement joins TRBV30 to TRBJ2-3, with D maybe TRBD1 (5 bases). V was cut by 8 bases and J by 3 bases, with 15 bases left in between. Germline V lookup: CDR1 GTSNPN, CDR2 SVGIG (reference sequence). The CDR3 consists of 13 residues. DNA for the CDR3: TGTGCCCTTAGGCAGGGTGGGACAGATACGCAGTATTTT. Translated: CALRQGGTDTQYF.

The J gene is TRBJ2-2, the V gene TRBV5-4, with 7 bases identical to TRBD2. The length of the CDR3 is 15 residues. After removal of 4 bases from V and 2 bases from J, the junction contained 5 bases not matched to a gene. Per germline, CDR1 SGHNT and CDR2 YYREEE (reference sequence). This chain's CDR3 is CASSPGGFNTGELFF. The CDR3 coding sequence is TGTGCCAGCAGCCCCGGGGGGTTCAACACCGGGGAGCTGTTTTTT.

This clone has only a few counts. This specimen includes other DNA sequences encoding the same CDR3. DNA for the CDR3: TGCAGTGCCCCCACAGAGGGTGAGCAGTACTTC. This gives the protein CSAPTEGEQYF. The rearrangement joins TRBV20-1 to TRBJ2-7, with D possibly matching TRBD2 (5 bases). Germline V gives CDR1 DFQATT, CDR2 SNEGSKA (reference sequence). This CDR3 is built from 11 residues. The germline V and J ends were trimmed by 6 bases and 7 bases, with 13 bases remaining between them.

The chain combines TRBV9 with TRBJ2-3; 8 bases line up with TRBD1. J gave up 0 bases and V 0 bases, and 21 bases lay outside the gene matches. The CDR3 is 22 amino acids. Per germline, CDR1 SGDLS and CDR2 YYNGEE. The CDR3: CASSVALVTGTGEITSTDTQYF. Here the CDR3 DNA reads TGTGCCAGCAGCGTAGCCCTTGTGACCGGGACAGGAGAAATCACTAGCACAGATACGCAGTATTTT.

The chain carries TRBV6-6 and TRBJ1-2; D gene ambiguous. Germline V gene lookup returns CDR1 MNHNY and CDR2 SVGAGI (reference sequence). The V gene lost 6 bases and the J gene lost 7 bases, with 12 bases spanning the gap. This CDR3 contains 12 residues. The CDR3 reads CASRPGGTGYTF. The CDR3 coding sequence is TGTGCCAGCAGGCCGGGTGGTACTGGCTACACCTTC.

This chain uses TRBV7-9 with TRBJ2-7, with D possibly being TRBD2 (5 bases). Germline CDR1 SEHNR, CDR2 FQNEAQ (reference sequence). V was pared by 5 bases and J by 4 bases, with 15 bases between. The CDR3 is made up of 14 amino acids. CDR3 coding DNA: TGTGCCAGCAGCCCCCGCACGTCGGGGTACGAGCAGTACTTC. Translation: CASSPRTSGYEQYF.

The V call is TRBV7-9, the J call TRBJ1-1, with D hard to call. V lost 4 bases to trimming and J lost 1 base, with 10 bases between them. Germline CDR1 reads SEHNR; CDR2 reads FQNEAQ (reference sequence). This CDR3 has 14 amino acids. The CDR3: CASSWGTGNTEAFF. As DNA, the CDR3 is TGTGCCAGCAGCTGGGGAACTGGGAACACTGAAGCTTTCTTT. Based on the CDR3 plus reference TRBV7-9 and TRBJ1-1, the full variable domain is DTGVSQNPRHKITKRGQNVTFRCDPISEHNRLYWYRQTLGQGPEFLTYFQNEAQLEKSRLLSDRFSAERPKGSFSTLEIQRTEQGDSAMYLCASSWGTGNTEAFFGQGTRLTVV.

Only a few counts were recorded for this clone. The rearrangement links TRBV30 to TRBJ2-1; 9 positions match TRBD2. CDR1 and CDR2 (germline): GTSNPN, SVGIG (reference sequence). This CDR3 spans 16 amino acids. The junction had 8 bases not matched to a gene; V was cut back by 5 bases and J by 0 bases. The CDR3 sequence: CAWSPSGRTSYNEQFF. CDR3 nucleotide sequence: TGTGCCTGGTCCCCCAGCGGGAGGACCTCCTACAATGAGCAGTTCTTC.

The V gene is TRBV10-3, the J gene TRBJ2-5, with 8 bases that match TRBD1. Trimming removed 2 bases from V and 5 bases from J; junction bases left unmatched: 13. The CDR3 contains 17 residues. Germline V gene sequence: CDR1 ENHRY, CDR2 SYGVKD. DNA for the CDR3: TGTGCCATCAGTGAGACAGGGGGTCGACAGGGTTATGAGACCCAGTACTTC. Its protein is CAISETGGRQGYETQYF.

V and J are TRBV28 and TRBJ2-7; D is possibly TRBD1 (6 bases). Germline CDR1 and CDR2: MDHEN and SYDVKM. Deletions cut 5 bases from V and 3 bases from J, with 14 bases between. There are 14 residues in the CDR3. The CDR3 is CASSSSGAIYEQYF. CDR3 in DNA: TGTGCCAGCAGTAGTTCAGGGGCTATCTACGAGCAGTACTTC.

The genes are TRBV7-2 and TRBJ1-2; weak D call: TRBD1 (6 bases). The germline V gene encodes CDR1 SGHTA and CDR2 FQGNSA. V lost 2 bases and J 9 bases, leaving 13 bases between the germline ends. The CDR3 loop spans 13 amino acids. DNA for the CDR3: TGTGCCAGCAGCTTATCAACAGGGCTGCGCTACACCTTC. It is translated as CASSLSTGLRYTF. The full variable domain, rest sourced from reference TRBV7-2 and TRBJ1-2, is GAGVSQSPSNKVTEKGKDVELRCDPISGHTALYWYRQSLGQGLEFLIYFQGNSAPDKSGLPSDRFSAERTGGSVSTLTIQRTQQEDSAVYLCASSLSTGLRYTFGSGTRLTVV.